This is a list of T cell receptor beta chains from one sample in a study of a mutant IDH1 vaccine in newly diagnosed glioma. Produced via immunoSEQ multiplex PCR; TCRdb's table is partial and in-frame only. The sample contains tens of thousands of clones, roughly 80% of which appear only once. These TCRs are of unknown antigen specificity. The sample here was PBMCs, taken from a glioma patient whose treatment included an IDH1 peptide vaccine. These receptors originate from a man aged 35-49 years with glioma. CDR3s include the opening cysteine and the closing phenylalanine or tryptophan. The order of the fields is J gene, V gene, clone size, D gene, CDR3 protein, CDR3 DNA. D genes are given only for firm matches. A clone size is listed for some rows: how often the clone was seen (once, few, many), or a class if it is expanded.

TRBJ1-1 | TRBV27 | NA | NA | CASSTISTGKTEAFF | TGTGCCAGCAGCACCATTTCAACAGGGAAAACTGAAGCTTTCTTT
TRBJ1-1 | TRBV5-1 | NA | NA | CASSRLQGEAFF | TGCGCCAGCAGTCGGCTACAGGGTGAAGCTTTCTTT
TRBJ2-1 | TRBV5-1 | NA | TRBD2 | CASSLVASGGLYEQFF | TGCGCCAGCAGCTTGGTAGCTAGCGGGGGGTTATATGAGCAGTTCTTC
TRBJ2-5 | TRBV5-1 | NA | TRBD2 | CATRGGVPSETQYF | TGCGCCACTCGCGGGGGGGTTCCTTCAGAGACCCAGTACTTC
TRBJ2-3 | TRBV9 | NA | NA | CASSPIGGSTDTQYF | TGTGCCAGCAGCCCCATCGGGGGTAGCACAGATACGCAGTATTTT
TRBJ1-1 | TRBV7-8 | NA | NA | CASSLVAGWNTEAFF | TGTGCCAGCAGCTTAGTTGCAGGGTGGAACACTGAAGCTTTCTTT
TRBJ2-2 | TRBV25-1 | NA | TRBD1 | CASRSISGGTGELFF | TGTGCCAGCAGGTCCATATCAGGGGGCACCGGGGAGCTGTTTTTT
TRBJ1-4 | TRBV9 | NA | NA | CASSVAGHLREKLFF | TGTGCCAGCAGCGTAGCCGGACATTTGAGAGAAAAACTGTTTTTT
TRBJ1-6 | TRBV30 | NA | NA | CAWSVRPSGRSPLHF | TGTGCCTGGAGTGTAAGACCCAGCGGCCGTTCACCCCTCCACTTT
TRBJ1-1 | TRBV6-1 | NA | NA | CASSDLREKDTEAFF | TGTGCCAGCAGTGATCTCAGGGAGAAGGACACTGAAGCTTTCTTT
TRBJ1-4 | TRBV4-1 | NA | TRBD1 | CASSQGRGQGGEKLFF | TGCGCCAGCAGCCAAGGCAGGGGACAGGGTGGGGAAAAACTGTTTTTT
TRBJ1-5 | TRBV27 | NA | TRBD1 | CASSLSGGGQPQHF | TGTGCCAGCAGTTTATCAGGGGGCGGTCAGCCCCAGCATTTT
TRBJ2-5 | TRBV6-6 | NA | TRBD1 | CASKPQGAQETQYF | TGTGCCAGCAAACCCCAGGGGGCCCAAGAGACCCAGTACTTC
TRBJ2-6 | TRBV18 | NA | NA | CASSPLPGGPGANVLTF | TGTGCCAGCTCACCACTACCCGGGGGCCCTGGGGCCAACGTCCTGACTTTC
TRBJ1-2 | TRBV5-1 | few | NA | CASSLDGMYGYTF | TGCGCCAGCAGCTTGGACGGCATGTATGGCTACACCTTC
TRBJ2-7 | TRBV27 | NA | NA | CASSLGWGDANLVEQYF | TGTGCCAGCAGCCTCGGGTGGGGCGACGCTAACCTAGTAGAGCAGTACTTC
TRBJ2-3 | TRBV15 | NA | NA | CATSRDSDTDTQYF | TGTGCCACCAGCAGAGATAGTGACACAGATACGCAGTATTTT
TRBJ2-7 | TRBV19 | few | TRBD1 | CASSMGTGVYEQYF | TGTGCCAGTAGTATGGGGACAGGGGTTTACGAGCAGTACTTC
TRBJ1-2 | TRBV5-4 | NA | TRBD1 | CASRNPTGSGYTF | TGTGCCAGCAGAAACCCGACAGGGTCCGGCTACACCTTC
TRBJ2-5 | TRBV6-5 | NA | NA | CASSYSFQSQETQYF | TGTGCCAGCAGTTACTCTTTCCAGTCCCAAGAGACCCAGTACTTC
TRBJ1-5 | TRBV9 | NA | TRBD1 | CASSLGDRRRPQHF | TGTGCCAGCAGCCTGGGGGACAGGCGTCGGCCCCAGCATTTT
TRBJ2-5 | TRBV19 | NA | NA | CASSTRDTRRETQYF | TGTGCCAGTAGTACGCGGGACACTCGGAGAGAGACCCAGTACTTC
TRBJ1-5 | TRBV5-4 | NA | NA | CASSLDFSQPQHF | TGTGCCAGCAGCTTGGATTTCTCTCAGCCCCAGCATTTT
TRBJ2-7 | TRBV7-8 | NA | NA | CASSYGPSYEQYF | TGTGCCAGCAGCTACGGACCCTCCTACGAGCAGTACTTC
TRBJ2-3 | TRBV29-1 | NA | NA | CSVEQGTDTQYF | TGCAGCGTTGAACAGGGCACAGATACGCAGTATTTT
TRBJ2-7 | TRBV10-2 | NA | NA | CASSDQGRVYEQYF | TGCGCCAGCAGTGATCAGGGGAGGGTCTACGAGCAGTACTTC
TRBJ2-7 | TRBV7-9 | NA | NA | CASSLQRGEQYF | TGTGCCAGCAGCTTACAACGCGGCGAGCAGTACTTC
TRBJ2-7 | TRBV30 | NA | NA | CAWSGRGSYEQYF | TGTGCCTGGAGTGGGAGGGGATCCTACGAGCAGTACTTC
TRBJ2-5 | TRBV7-3 | NA | NA | CASSSQGQETQYF | TGTGCCAGCAGCTCACAGGGCCAAGAGACCCAGTACTTC
TRBJ1-1 | TRBV30 | few | NA | CAWSVGVKAFF | TGTGCCTGGAGTGTCGGGGTGAAAGCTTTCTTT
TRBJ1-2 | TRBV6-6 | NA | NA | CASSYSGGSKDYGYTF | TGTGCCAGCAGTTACTCTGGGGGTAGCAAGGACTATGGCTACACCTTC
TRBJ1-3 | TRBV2 | NA | NA | CADRTSSGNTIYF | TGTGCAGACAGAACCAGCTCTGGAAACACCATATATTTT
TRBJ2-5 | TRBV7-8 | NA | NA | CASSLRWMETQYF | TGTGCCAGCAGCTTAAGGTGGATGGAGACCCAGTACTTC
TRBJ2-1 | TRBV5-1 | NA | TRBD1 | CASSSTGTGTVHEQFF | TGCGCCAGCAGCTCCACCGGGACAGGGACGGTACATGAGCAGTTCTTC
TRBJ2-7 | TRBV9 | large | NA | CASSPGGDYEQYF | TGTGCCAGCAGCCCCGGGGGAGACTACGAGCAGTACTTC
TRBJ1-1 | TRBV29-1 | NA | NA | CSVEVTANTEAFF | TGCAGCGTTGAGGTAACGGCGAACACTGAAGCTTTCTTT
TRBJ1-6 | TRBV9 | NA | TRBD1 | CASSPGQGQNGSPLHF | TGTGCCAGCAGCCCCGGACAGGGCCAAAATGGTTCACCCCTCCACTTT
TRBJ1-2 | TRBV19 | few | NA | CASGGASYGYTF | TGTGCCAGCGGGGGGGCTTCCTATGGCTACACCTTC
TRBJ2-3 | TRBV6-5 | NA | NA | CASSSTGFSTDTQYF | TGTGCCAGCAGTTCCACGGGGTTCAGCACAGATACGCAGTATTTT
TRBJ1-2 | TRBV7-2 | NA | NA | CASSAQYGYTF | TGTGCCAGCAGCGCCCAATATGGCTACACCTTC
TRBJ1-2 | TRBV6-5 | few | NA | CASSYVRGGVRDGYTF | TGTGCCAGCAGTTACGTTAGGGGGGGCGTTAGGGATGGCTACACCTTC
TRBJ1-5 | TRBV2 | NA | NA | CASKPVSSNNQPQHF | TGTGCCAGCAAGCCTGTTTCGTCGAACAATCAGCCCCAGCATTTT
TRBJ2-7 | TRBV19 | NA | NA | CASKPECEQYF | TGTGCCAGTAAACCGGAGTGCGAGCAGTACTTC
TRBJ1-2 | TRBV30 | NA | NA | CACDPVNYGYTF | TGTGCCTGTGATCCGGTTAACTATGGCTACACCTTC
TRBJ2-2 | TRBV11-2 | NA | NA | CASSLSGVYTGELFF | TGTGCCAGCAGCTTATCCGGGGTGTACACCGGGGAGCTGTTTTTT
TRBJ2-2 | TRBV7-8 | NA | TRBD2 | CASSLISGGNTGELFF | TGTGCCAGCAGCTTAATTAGCGGGGGAAACACCGGGGAGCTGTTTTTT
TRBJ1-5 | TRBV19 | NA | TRBD1 | CASRSQGAGNQPQHF | TGTGCCAGTAGATCACAGGGGGCAGGCAATCAGCCCCAGCATTTT
TRBJ2-5 | TRBV13 | NA | NA | CASSPLAAEETQYF | TGTGCCAGCAGCCCTTTAGCCGCAGAAGAGACCCAGTACTTC
TRBJ2-5 | TRBV6-5 | NA | TRBD1 | CASSYGTGGETQYF | TGTGCCAGCAGTTACGGCACAGGGGGGGAGACCCAGTACTTC
TRBJ1-1 | TRBV7-2 | once | NA | CASSFKGGMNTEAFF | TGTGCCAGCAGCTTTAAGGGGGGTATGAACACTGAAGCTTTCTTT
TRBJ1-1 | TRBV6-6 | once | TRBD1 | CASSYSGDRAEAFF | TGTGCCAGCAGTTACTCCGGGGACAGGGCTGAAGCTTTCTTT
TRBJ2-5 | TRBV2 | NA | NA | CASSEGGVEYF | TGTGCCAGCAGTGAAGGGGGGGTTGAGTACTTC
TRBJ1-4 | TRBV5-1 | NA | NA | CASSPGQPNEKLFF | TGCGCCAGCAGCCCCGGACAGCCGAATGAAAAACTGTTTTTT
TRBJ2-5 | TRBV18 | NA | NA | CASSPPSTKETQYF | TGTGCCAGCTCACCACCGTCCACCAAAGAGACCCAGTACTTC
TRBJ1-2 | TRBV2 | NA | NA | CASTTEVRGYTF | TGTGCCAGCACCACAGAGGTTCGTGGCTACACCTTC